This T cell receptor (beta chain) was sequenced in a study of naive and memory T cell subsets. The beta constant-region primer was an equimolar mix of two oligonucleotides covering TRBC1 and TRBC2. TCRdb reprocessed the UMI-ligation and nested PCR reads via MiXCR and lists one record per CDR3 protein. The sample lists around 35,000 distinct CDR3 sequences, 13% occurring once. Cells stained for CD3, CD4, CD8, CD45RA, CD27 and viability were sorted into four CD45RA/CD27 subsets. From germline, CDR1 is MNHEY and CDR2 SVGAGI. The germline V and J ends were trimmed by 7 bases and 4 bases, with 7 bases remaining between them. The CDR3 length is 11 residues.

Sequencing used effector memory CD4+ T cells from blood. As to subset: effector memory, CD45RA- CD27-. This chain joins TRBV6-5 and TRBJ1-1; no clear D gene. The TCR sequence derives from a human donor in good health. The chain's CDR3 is CASIRGTEAFF. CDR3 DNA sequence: TGTGCCAGCATCCGGGGCACTGAAGCTTTCTTT.